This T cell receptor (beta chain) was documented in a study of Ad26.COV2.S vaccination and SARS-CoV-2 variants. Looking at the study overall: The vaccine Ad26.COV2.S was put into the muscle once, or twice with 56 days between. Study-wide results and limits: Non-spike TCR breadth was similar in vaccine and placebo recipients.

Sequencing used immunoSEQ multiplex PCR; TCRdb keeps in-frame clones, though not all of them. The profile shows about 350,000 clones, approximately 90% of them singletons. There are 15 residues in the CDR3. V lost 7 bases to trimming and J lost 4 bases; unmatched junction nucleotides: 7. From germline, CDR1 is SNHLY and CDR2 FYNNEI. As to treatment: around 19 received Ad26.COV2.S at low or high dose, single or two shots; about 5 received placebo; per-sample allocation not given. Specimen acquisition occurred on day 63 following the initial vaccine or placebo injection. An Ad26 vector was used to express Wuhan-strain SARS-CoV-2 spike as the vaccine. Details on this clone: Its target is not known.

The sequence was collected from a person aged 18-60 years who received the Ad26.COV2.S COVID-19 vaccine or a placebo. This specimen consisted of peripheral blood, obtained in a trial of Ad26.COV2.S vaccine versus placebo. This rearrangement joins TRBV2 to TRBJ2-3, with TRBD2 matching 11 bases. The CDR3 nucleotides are TGTGCCAGCACCGGCGGACTAGCGGGTTCAGATACGCAGTATTTT. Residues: CASTGGLAGSDTQYF. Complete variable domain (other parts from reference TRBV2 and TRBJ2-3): EPEVTQTPSHQVTQMGQEVILRCVPISNHLYFYWYRQILGQKVEFLVSFYNNEISEKSEIFDDQFSVERPDGSNFTLKIRSTKLEDSAMYFCASTGGLAGSDTQYFGPGTRLTVL.